The clone carrying this T cell receptor beta chain was seen a few times. Its specificity is not known. This entry is derived from a study of identical twins. Whole-study results and caveats: Twin-shared out-of-frame alpha sequences were enriched for low generation probability.

TCRdb called the 5' RACE reads again in MiXCR, with one record for every CDR3 protein. The sample records approximately 700,000 distinct CDR3 sequences, around a sixth being singletons. Healthy Caucasian individuals made up all the donors. These data also formed part of another study, on T cells expressing NK-cell markers. This second study says: It was sorted CD3+CD56-NKG2C+, CD3+CD56+NKG2C- and CD3+CD56+NKG2C+ T cells that provided the TCR beta repertoires. Seven of the eight sequenced donors were classified as HCMV-seropositive, and one was classified as seronegative.

The sequence derives from a woman aged 18-35 years in good health. The material sequenced was PBMCs.

CDR3 DNA: TGCAGTGTCGGGGCCCCCCTTGTCTACGAGCAGTACTTC. Its protein product is CSVGAPLVYEQYF. The V gene is TRBV20-1, the J gene TRBJ2-7; possibly TRBD1 or TRBD2 for D (5 bases each). The V end lost 7 bases, the J end lost 3 bases, and 16 bases lay between the germline ends. Germline V CDR1 and CDR2: DFQATT, SNEGSKA (reference sequence). The CDR3 consists of 13 residues.